This T cell receptor beta chain originates from a study of cytomegalovirus exposure and HLA in healthy donors. Study in general: Of all 400 or so donors who were genotyped, around 79% belonged to the Caucasian-associated ancestry cluster. Study-wide results and limits: An analysis that came later showed most CMV-associated TCR beta chains appearing HLA-restricted.

V was clipped by 1 base and J by 7 bases; unmatched bases: 8. Germline CDR1 reads MNHNY; CDR2 reads SVGAGI (reference sequence). The CDR3 length is 16 residues. Donors were ostensibly healthy at sampling, although undocumented immune exposures were probable. A word on this clone: Its antigen is as yet unknown.

PCR employed 60 Vbeta and 13 Jbeta primers. TCRdb's table, derived via immunoSEQ multiplex PCR, lists solely in-frame clones and lacks some. Among approximately 220,000 clones listed, more than 80% were seen once. This TCR came from a young man in good health and CMV-seronegative. The chain uses TRBV6-6 and TRBJ1-5; 9 positions match TRBD1. Sequenced material: PBMCs. CDR3 protein: CASSYFGQGQGQPQHF. CDR3 sequence (DNA): TGTGCCAGCAGTTACTTTGGACAGGGGCAAGGACAGCCCCAGCATTTT.